This T cell receptor (beta chain) was documented in a study of OX40 agonist ivuxolimab in advanced cancers. The overall study: Participants averaged approximately 60 years of age (range 23 to 79) and were 82.7% male. Patients achieving partial responses numbered three: one hepatocellular carcinoma case and two cutaneous melanoma cases. Findings of the study overall: Within 6 weeks, CD4+ and CD8+ blood T cells expanded clonally at 0.1 to 3.0 mg/kg. The investigators did not determine what antigen specificity the expanded peripheral T cells had.

About this clone: What it binds is not known.

The CDR3 covers 14 residues. Germline CDR1 and CDR2: KGHSH and LQKENI. V was trimmed by 3 bases and J by 2 bases, leaving 9 bases between them. Measured with immunoSEQ multiplex PCR; TCRdb has only the in-frame clones, and not every one. The table shows fewer than 75,000 clones, with approximately 93% occurring only once. The receptor comes from an adult with an advanced solid tumor such as melanoma, head and neck, liver or kidney cancer. This sample comprised CD4+ or CD8+ T cells sorted from blood, obtained in a trial of the OX40 agonist ivuxolimab. The genes are TRBV18 and TRBJ2-3, with D tentatively TRBD1 (6 bases). The DNA for the CDR3 is TGTGCCAGCTCACCGCAGGGGATCACAGATACGCAGTATTTT. Its protein is CASSPQGITDTQYF.